This T cell receptor beta chain was sequenced during a study of spatial heterogeneity in lung cancer. Study as a whole: Donors were roughly 70 untreated early-stage non-small cell lung cancer patients. Where present, follow-up PBMC were sequenced a median of about two years after resection.

Time point denoted: blood at routine non-recurrence follow-up after resection. The input material, whole RNA from tumor, nontumor lung or frozen PBMC, was sequenced unsorted. TCRdb independently ran MiXCR on the 5' RACE reads; one entry per CDR3 protein. The table records about 46,000 distinct CDR3 sequences, roughly 10% of them present only once. This clonotype was seen ten or more times. The CDR3 loop spans 13 amino acids. The V and J ends lost 5 bases and 4 bases respectively, with 11 bases between them. This sequence was found in a male donor with early-stage non-small cell lung cancer. This chain joins TRBV12-3 or TRBV12-4 and TRBJ1-2, with D tentatively TRBD1 (5 bases). This material consisted of PBMCs, taken at follow-up. The CDR3 bases are TGTGCCAGCAGTGTCAGGGATATCTATGGCTACACCTTC. It translates to CASSVRDIYGYTF.